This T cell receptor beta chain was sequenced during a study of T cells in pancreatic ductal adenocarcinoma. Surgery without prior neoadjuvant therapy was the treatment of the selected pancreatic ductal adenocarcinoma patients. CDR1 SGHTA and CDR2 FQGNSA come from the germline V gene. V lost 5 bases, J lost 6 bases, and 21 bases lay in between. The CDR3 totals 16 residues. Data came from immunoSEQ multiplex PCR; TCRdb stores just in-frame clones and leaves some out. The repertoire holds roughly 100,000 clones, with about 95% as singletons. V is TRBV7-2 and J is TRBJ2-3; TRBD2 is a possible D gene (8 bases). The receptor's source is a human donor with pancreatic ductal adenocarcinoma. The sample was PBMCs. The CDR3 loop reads CASSPGGAGVGDTQYF. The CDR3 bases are TGTGCCAGCAGCCCAGGGGGAGCGGGAGTGGGCGATACGCAGTATTTT. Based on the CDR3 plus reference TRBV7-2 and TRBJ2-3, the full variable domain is GAGVSQSPSNKVTEKGKDVELRCDPISGHTALYWYRQSLGQGLEFLIYFQGNSAPDKSGLPSDRFSAERTGGSVSTLTIQRTQQEDSAVYLCASSPGGAGVGDTQYFGPGTRLTVL.